These T cell receptor beta chains were read from a single sample in a study of T cells in Graves' hyperthyroidism and ophthalmopathy. One entry per CDR3 protein, called by TCRdb with MiXCR from the multiplex PCR reads. The table shows just over 550,000 distinct CDR3 sequences, with just over 45% occurring only once. Sequencing input: peripheral blood or thyroid tissue (not recorded which). The receptors stem from a woman under 30 with Graves' hyperthyroidism. CDR3s include the opening cysteine and the closing phenylalanine or tryptophan. D genes are given only for firm matches. The listing skips clone size in some rows; elsewhere it reads once, few, many or a size class.

TRBJ2-7,-,TRBV14,-,TGTGCCAGCAGCCAAGAATTAGGCAGATCCTACGAGCAGTACTTC,CASSQELGRSYEQYF
TRBJ2-7,-,TRBV10-3,-,TGTGCCATCACTGCCGGGACAACAGTCGGGCAGTACTTC,CAITAGTTVGQYF
TRBJ1-5,-,TRBV7-2,TRBD1,TGCGCCAGCAGCCAAGCCCCGGGACAGGGGAGGCCCCAGCATTTT,CASSQAPGQGRPQHF
TRBJ2-7,once,TRBV7-2,TRBD1,TGTGCCAGCAGCAGAACAGGACAGGTCTCCTACGAGCAGTACTTC,CASSRTGQVSYEQYF
TRBJ1-5,few,TRBV20-1,-,TGCAGTGCTAGACCGGGACGGAATCCCAATCAGCCCCAGCATTTT,CSARPGRNPNQPQHF
TRBJ1-1,many,TRBV7-3,-,TGTGCCAGCAGCCCCCGACAGGTCCCGGTCACTGAAGCTTTCTTT,CASSPRQVPVTEAFF
TRBJ1-4,many,TRBV2,-,TGTGCCAGCAGTGGGGCTTTGGGGGAAAAACTGTTTTTT,CASSGALGEKLFF
TRBJ2-7,few,TRBV7-2,-,TGTGCCAGCAGCTTGGGGCCGGACAGTCATTCCTACGAGCAGTACTTC,CASSLGPDSHSYEQYF
TRBJ1-1,-,TRBV2,-,TGTGCCAGCAGTATAAAAAGAGGGGTGAACACTGAAGCTTTCTTT,CASSIKRGVNTEAFF
TRBJ1-2,-,TRBV10-3,TRBD1,TGTGCCAGCAGCCTCAGGGACAGCCACTATGGCTACACCTTC,CASSLRDSHYGYTF
TRBJ2-2,few,TRBV5-1,-,TGCGCCAGCGAGCTAGTTTTGGGCACCGGGGAGCTGTTTTTT,CASELVLGTGELFF
TRBJ2-7,-,TRBV15,TRBD1,TGTGCCACCAGCAGAGCAGGGGGCATCGAGCTGTCCGAGCAGTACTTC,CATSRAGGIELSEQYF
TRBJ1-1,few,TRBV19,-,TGTGCCAGTAGTATAGACAGGGCCACTGAAGCTTTCTTT,CASSIDRATEAFF
TRBJ1-1,few,TRBV29-1,-,TGCAGCCTCCCTAGGGCAGGGAGAATTGACACTGAAGCTTTCTTT,CSLPRAGRIDTEAFF
TRBJ2-7,-,TRBV2,-,TGTGCCACCAGTGCTAGGACGGGGGGCCTCTACGAGCAGTACTTC,CATSARTGGLYEQYF
TRBJ2-2,-,TRBV7-3,TRBD1,TGCGCCAGCAGCCATTACAGGGGTAACACCGGGGAGCTGTTTTTT,CASSHYRGNTGELFF
TRBJ1-1,-,TRBV9,-,TGTGCCAGCAGCGTAGGACGGGGGAACACTGAAGCTTTCTTT,CASSVGRGNTEAFF
TRBJ2-2,-,TRBV7-8,-,TGTGCCAGCAGCCCGAAGGCCCTAGCCGGTTTACCGAAGCTGTTTTTT,CASSPKALAGLPKLFF
TRBJ2-7,few,TRBV16,TRBD1,TGTGCCAGCAGCCAAGGGACAGCGTTATACGAGCAGTACTTC,CASSQGTALYEQYF
TRBJ2-7,-,TRBV9,-,TGTGCCAGCAGCGTAGGTGGCACACAATACGAGCAGTACTTC,CASSVGGTQYEQYF
TRBJ2-7,-,TRBV29-1,TRBD2,TGCAGCGTCGCCAGCGGGAGGGCCCTCGAGCAGTACTTC,CSVASGRALEQYF
TRBJ2-7,few,TRBV20-1,TRBD2,TGCAGTGGACTAGCGACCTACGAGCAGTACTTC,CSGLATYEQYF